These 14 T cell receptor beta chains share one sample of origin, sequenced in a study of metastatic and nonmetastatic thyroid tumors. Through MiXCR, TCRdb re-clonotyped the PCR reads. The sample contains approximately 82,000 clones, approximately 12% of which appear only once. No patient received treatment before thyroid surgery. Sequencing was carried out using tumor tissue. The receptors come from a female donor with papillary thyroid cancer or a benign thyroid nodule (not recorded which). Some clones in this sample may be carry-over from other donors' samples.

This clone was observed at least ten times. This chain uses TRBV12-3 or TRBV12-4 with TRBJ2-7, with 8 bases lining up with TRBD2. The CDR3 is 14 residues long. The ends lost 2 bases at V and 6 bases at J; junction bases unmatched: 6. The chain's CDR3 is CASSLSGSDLEQYF. The CDR3 region has the DNA TGTGCCAGCAGTTTAAGCGGGAGTGATCTCGAGCAGTACTTC.

This clone was counted ten times or more. CDR3 sequence: CASSYEGLTEAFF. In nucleotides, the CDR3 is TGTGCCAGCAGTTACGAGGGCCTGACTGAAGCTTTCTTT. The rearrangement joins TRBV6-5 to TRBJ1-1; no firm D call. Trimming pared 2 bases from V and 5 bases from J, leaving 9 bases between. Germline V gene sequence: CDR1 MNHEY, CDR2 SVGAGI. The CDR3 runs to 13 residues.

This clone occurred many times. The J gene is TRBJ2-1, the V gene TRBV9; weak D call: TRBD1 (6 bases). Germline V gives CDR1 SGDLS, CDR2 YYNGEE. The ends were cut back, 3 bases at V and 9 bases at J, with 16 bases in the middle. This CDR3 has 14 residues. The CDR3: CASSETGIFSEQFF. The CDR3 bases are TGTGCCAGCAGCGAAACAGGGATTTTCAGTGAGCAGTTCTTC. The variable domain in full, completed from reference TRBV9 and TRBJ2-1, reads DSGVTQTPKHLITATGQRVTLRCSPRSGDLSVYWYQQSLDQGLQFLIQYYNGEERAKGNILERFSAQQFPDLHSELNLSSLELGDSALYFCASSETGIFSEQFFGPGTRLTVL.

This clone was seen repeatedly, ten times or more. The CDR3 DNA sequence: TGTGCCAGCAGTCCAGACAGGGCGAGCACTGAAGCTTTCTTT. It encodes CASSPDRASTEAFF. The chain uses TRBV2 and TRBJ1-1, with 7 bases identical to TRBD1. CDR3 size: 14 residues. V lost 5 bases and J lost 4; bases outside the gene matches: 7. The germline CDR1 and CDR2 sequences are SNHLY and FYNNEI.

With regard to this clone: Possible read error: a much larger clone is one base away. The CDR3 protein is CASSLLPSVTDTQYF. In DNA, the CDR3 is TGTGCCAGCAGCTTGTTGCCTAGCGTCACAGATACGCAGTATTTT. This chain uses TRBV5-5 with TRBJ2-3, with D perhaps TRBD2 (6 bases). Per the germline V gene, CDR1 is SGHKS and CDR2 is YYEKEE (reference sequence). V lost 1 base to trimming and J lost 2 bases, with 11 bases between them. The CDR3 extends over 15 amino acids.

Note on this clone: This could be a read error, since a much larger clone is one nucleotide away. The chain employs TRBV12-3 or TRBV12-4 and TRBJ2-1; D ambiguous. This CDR3 spans 14 amino acids. V was pared by 5 bases and J by 6 bases, with 14 bases between. CDR3 nucleotides: TGTGCCAGCAGTGAGTCGCGGAGTAGCAATGAGCAGTTCTTC. Amino acid sequence: CASSESRSSNEQFF.

At least ten counts were recorded for this clone. The rearrangement links TRBV27 to TRBJ2-6; D gene unclear. The CDR3 is made up of 14 amino acids. Trimming pared 4 bases from V and 3 bases from J, leaving 7 bases between. Germline values: CDR1 MNHEY, CDR2 SMNVEV (reference sequence). CDR3 DNA sequence: TGTGCCAGCAGTTGGAAAGTTGGGGCCAACGTCCTGACTTTC. It specifies CASSWKVGANVLTF.

The V call is TRBV20-1, the J call TRBJ2-7; 7 bases map to TRBD1. The CDR3 has 14 residues. J was trimmed by 3 bases and V by 6 bases; bases with no gene match: 11. Germline V CDR1 and CDR2: DFQATT, SNEGSKA (reference sequence). In nucleotides, the CDR3 is TGCAGTGCGATTCGCCGGGACAGTATCTACGAGCAGTACTTC. Amino acids: CSAIRRDSIYEQYF.

With respect to this clone: Being one base from a much bigger clone, this may be a read error. The missing conserved phenylalanine or tryptophan at the end of this CDR3 makes a read error likely. The chain carries TRBV7-9 and TRBJ1-1; 10 bases agree with TRBD1. This CDR3 comprises 14 residues. Per the germline V gene, CDR1 is SEHNR and CDR2 is FQNEAQ (reference sequence). The V and J ends lost 6 bases and 4 bases, in that order; junction bases with no gene match: 5. The DNA for the CDR3 is TGTGCCAGCAGACGGGACAGGGGAGCCACTGAAGCTTTCCTT. It translates to CASRRDRGATEAFL.

In its sample, this clone was seen many times. At the DNA level, this CDR3 is encoded by other sequences in the same sample as well. The V gene is TRBV28, the J gene TRBJ2-7; TRBD2 aligns across 11 bases. The CDR3 totals 16 residues. Germline CDR1 and CDR2: MDHEN and SYDVKM. Trimming at V came to 7 bases and at J to 4 bases, leaving 12 bases not matched to a gene. The CDR3 bases are TGTGCCAGCACCAACTCAATAGCGGGAGGGCCGTACGAGCAGTACTTC. Translation gives CASTNSIAGGPYEQYF. Looking up the rest from reference TRBV28 and TRBJ2-7 gives the full variable domain: DVKVTQSSRYLVKRTGEKVFLECVQDMDHENMFWYRQDPGLGLRLIYFSYDVKMKEKGDIPEGYSVSREKKERFSLILESASTNQTSMYLCASTNSIAGGPYEQYFGPGTRLTVT.

In this sample, this clone turned up many times. The chain has TRBV30 and TRBJ2-2; weak D call: TRBD2 (5 bases). V lost 3 bases, J lost 0 bases, and 11 bases lay in between. The germline CDR1 and CDR2 sequences are GTSNPN and SVGIG (reference sequence). This CDR3 has 15 residues. The CDR3 region has the DNA TGTGCCTGGAGGCGGGCCAATTCGAACACCGGGGAGCTGTTTTTT. Residues: CAWRRANSNTGELFF.

To note about this clone: Being one base from a much bigger clone, this may be a read error. The chain has TRBV12-3 or TRBV12-4 and TRBJ1-5, with D maybe TRBD1 (6 bases). This CDR3 spans 13 amino acids. Trimming removed 7 bases at V and 4 bases at J, with 11 bases between. The CDR3 region has the DNA TGTGCCAGCACCCTGGGGGCAAATCAGCCCCAGCATTTT. This encodes CASTLGANQPQHF.

This clone was seen a few times. A much larger clone differs by one base, so this may be a read error. This chain joins TRBV2 and TRBJ2-2; D gene ambiguous. Germline CDR1 is SNHLY and CDR2 is FYNNEI. V gave up 9 bases and J gave up 0 bases, with 8 bases separating them. The CDR3 totals 13 residues. The CDR3 region has the DNA TGTGCCAGGAAGGGCGCGAACACCGGGGAGCTGTTTTTT. This gives the protein CARKGANTGELFF.

The V call is TRBV5-8, the J call TRBJ2-5, with 9 nucleotides matching TRBD2. The V segment lost 2 bases and the J segment 1 base; nucleotides outside the gene matches: 3. Looked up from germline, CDR1 is SGHTS and CDR2 is YDEGEE. The CDR3 contains 15 residues. The CDR3 is CASSLGLATQETQYF. The CDR3 nucleotides read TGTGCCAGCAGCTTAGGACTAGCGACCCAAGAGACCCAGTACTTC.